The TCR beta chain under discussion was sequenced for a study of shared clonotypes between healthy human individuals. Regarding the study as a whole: Some naive CD4 clonotypes, roughly 5%, turned up in common across a handful of donors.

The CDR3 is 14 amino acids. Trimming pared 5 bases from V and 5 bases from J, leaving 15 bases between. Germline V lookup: CDR1 SNHLY, CDR2 FYNNEI. It was CD45RO-negative cells, positively selected for CCR7, that made up naive CD8 cells, with terminally differentiated effector memory CD45RA+ cells excluded. The table came from immunoSEQ multiplex PCR; TCRdb's copy has only in-frame clones and leaves some out. The sample holds roughly 1,800,000 clones, about 95% seen once. Concerning this clone: Antigen unknown.

V is TRBV2 and J is TRBJ1-2; TRBD1 might be the D (6 bases). This clonotype originated in a man in his late teens or twenties in good health. The specimen was naive CD8+ T cells sorted from blood. As DNA, the CDR3 is TGTGCCAGCAGTCCCGGACAGTCTTGGTATGGCTACACCTTC. Protein product: CASSPGQSWYGYTF.